These 17 T cell receptor beta chains came from one sample sequenced in a study of T cell responses to AZD1222 COVID-19 vaccine. Some clones are missing from TCRdb's copy, which holds only in-frame ones; the method was immunoSEQ multiplex PCR. Found here are about 130,000 clones, roughly 91% of them singletons; the top ten hold approximately 3%. This material consisted of peripheral blood, taken on day 0 of AZD1222 vaccination. These receptor sequences come from an adult in good health.

This rearrangement joins TRBV5-1 to TRBJ1-1, with D perhaps TRBD1 (5 bases). V lost 4 bases and J 5 bases, leaving 18 bases between the germline ends. The CDR3 totals 15 residues. The germline V gene has CDR1 SGHRS and CDR2 YFSETQ. The chain's CDR3 is CASSQETGGRTEAFF. The CDR3 coding sequence is TGCGCCAGCAGCCAGGAGACCGGGGGGAGGACTGAAGCTTTCTTT.

The chain is built from TRBV5-1 and TRBJ1-2; D uncertain. The CDR3 covers 11 residues. CDR1 is SGHRS, CDR2 YFSETQ, per germline. Trimming left V 0 bases short and J 8 bases short, with 5 bases between. The CDR3 DNA sequence: TGCGCCAGCAGCTTGGATAGGGGCTACACCTTC. It codes for CASSLDRGYTF. The full variable domain, in which reference TRBV5-1 and TRBJ1-2 provide the parts outside the CDR3, is KAGVTQTPRYLIKTRGQQVTLSCSPISGHRSVSWYQQTPGQGLQFLFEYFSETQRNKGNFPGRFSGRQFSNSRSEMNVSTLELGDSALYLCASSLDRGYTFGSGTRLTVV.

The genes are TRBV25-1 and TRBJ2-7, with 14 bases matching TRBD2. This CDR3 has 17 residues. Germline trimming cut 2 bases from V and 2 bases from J; bases unmatched to any gene: 5. Germline V gives CDR1 MGHDK, CDR2 SYGVNS. CDR3: CASSEGGLAGAPYEQYF. As DNA, the CDR3 is TGTGCCAGCAGTGAAGGGGGACTAGCGGGAGCCCCCTACGAGCAGTACTTC.

The chain uses TRBV18 and TRBJ1-2, with TRBD1 as a possible D gene (5 bases). Germline-derived CDR1 and CDR2 are KGHSH and LQKENI. V was trimmed by 3 bases and J by 4 bases, leaving 9 bases between them. CDR3 length equals 13 residues. In DNA, the CDR3 is TGTGCCAGCTCACCTCAGGGCGTCTATGGCTACACCTTC. It is translated as CASSPQGVYGYTF.

The DNA for the CDR3 is TGTGCCAGCAGCTTAGGCTCCGCAAACTATGGCTACACCTTC. It specifies CASSLGSANYGYTF. The chain joins TRBV7-2 to TRBJ1-2; unclear D gene. The germline CDR1 and CDR2 sequences are SGHTA and FQGNSA. V was pared by 1 base and J by 2 bases, with 8 bases between. This CDR3 is built from 14 residues.

This clone was recorded once. The rearrangement uses TRBV5-4 and TRBJ2-3; D remains unclear. Trimming pared 2 bases from V and 4 bases from J, leaving 8 bases between. The CDR3 extends over 13 amino acids. The germline V gene has CDR1 SGHNT and CDR2 YYREEE (reference sequence). The CDR3 DNA is TGTGCCAGCAGCTTACGGAATTCAGATACGCAGTATTTT. It is translated as CASSLRNSDTQYF.

The chain employs TRBV5-1 and TRBJ2-1; 7 nucleotides line up with TRBD1. Germline V gene sequence: CDR1 SGHRS, CDR2 YFSETQ. The CDR3 totals 14 residues. V gave up 2 bases and J gave up 5 bases; unmatched junction bases: 4. CDR3 coding DNA: TGCGCCAGCAGCTTCACTGACAGGGACAATGAGCAGTTCTTC. This gives the protein CASSFTDRDNEQFF.

V is TRBV7-9 and J is TRBJ1-4; possible D gene TRBD1, 5 bases. The CDR3 sequence is 16 residues long. V was shortened by 2 bases and J by 0 bases, with 10 bases between the two germline ends. CDR1 is SEHNR and CDR2 is FQNEAQ in the germline V gene (reference sequence). The CDR3: CASSLSQGPTNEKLFF. In DNA, the CDR3 is TGTGCCAGCAGCTTATCTCAGGGTCCAACTAATGAAAAACTGTTTTTT.

This chain links TRBV11-2 with TRBJ2-2; D is perhaps TRBD2 (6 bases). The length of the CDR3 is 15 residues. The ends were cut back, 5 bases at V and 8 bases at J, with 18 bases in the middle. The germline gives CDR1 SGHAT, CDR2 FQNNGV. The DNA for the CDR3 is TGTGCCAGCAGCCTAAGCGGGCGGAGGCAGGGGGAGCTGTTTTTT. Amino acid sequence: CASSLSGRRQGELFF.

The chain combines TRBV19 with TRBJ2-7; 11 bases fit TRBD2. Looked up from germline, CDR1 is LNHDA and CDR2 is SQIVND (reference sequence). The CDR3 spans 15 residues. V shed 6 bases and J 2 bases; nucleotides not matched to a gene: 6. This CDR3 reads CASRKGLAEPYEQYF. CDR3 sequence (DNA): TGTGCCAGTAGGAAGGGACTAGCGGAGCCCTACGAGCAGTACTTC. Variable domain in full (rest from reference TRBV19 and TRBJ2-7): DGGITQSPKYLFRKEGQNVTLSCEQNLNHDAMYWYRQDPGQGLRLIYYSQIVNDFQKGDIAEGYSVSREKKESFPLTVTSAQKNPTAFYLCASRKGLAEPYEQYFGPGTRLTVT.

The rearrangement uses TRBV13 and TRBJ1-2; 8 positions match TRBD1. The CDR3 is made up of 12 amino acids. Germline V CDR1 and CDR2: PRHDT, FYEKMQ (reference sequence). V shed 4 bases and J 6 bases; nucleotides not matched to a gene: 1. The CDR3 DNA sequence: TGTGCCAGCAGCTCAGGGGGCAATGGCTACACCTTC. Encoded protein: CASSSGGNGYTF.

The chain uses TRBV5-6 and TRBJ1-2; 7 nucleotides match TRBD1. This CDR3 comprises 16 residues. The junction had 11 bases not matched to a gene; V was cut back by 2 bases and J by 4 bases. Germline V gene sequence: CDR1 SGHDT, CDR2 YYEEEE. CDR3 nucleotides: TGTGCCAGCAGCTTAGCGCCTGAGACAGGGTCCTATGGCTACACCTTC. As protein: CASSLAPETGSYGYTF.

This sequence joins TRBV19 and TRBJ1-5; 10 bases fit TRBD1. Losses at the gene ends were 4 bases for V and 1 base for J; bases not matched to a gene: 4. The CDR3 loop spans 16 amino acids. CDR1 is LNHDA, CDR2 SQIVND, per germline (reference sequence). The CDR3 DNA sequence: TGTGCCAGTAGTACGGGGACAGGGGCGAGCAATCAGCCCCAGCATTTT. This codes for CASSTGTGASNQPQHF.

The chain links TRBV27 to TRBJ1-2, with D unclear. CDR3 size: 15 residues. The ends were cut back, 5 bases at V and 5 bases at J, with 18 bases in the middle. Per germline, CDR1 MNHEY and CDR2 SMNVEV (reference sequence). CDR3 in amino acids: CASSRDSGSTYGYTF. CDR3 bases: TGTGCCAGCAGTCGAGATTCGGGATCCACATATGGCTACACCTTC.

The rearrangement links TRBV5-6 to TRBJ2-1; 7 bases fit TRBD2. CDR1 is SGHDT and CDR2 is YYEEEE in the germline V gene. The CDR3 is 15 amino acids. The V gene end was trimmed by 4 bases and the J gene end by 8 bases; junction bases not matched to a gene: 12. The CDR3 spells CASSPTSPLLDEQFF. DNA of the CDR3: TGTGCCAGCAGCCCGACTAGCCCGCTACTGGATGAGCAGTTCTTC. Together with reference TRBV5-6 and TRBJ2-1, the CDR3 gives the full variable domain: DAGVTQSPTHLIKTRGQQVTLRCSPKSGHDTVSWYQQALGQGPQFIFQYYEEEERQRGNFPDRFSGHQFPNYSSELNVNALLLGDSALYLCASSPTSPLLDEQFFGPGTRLTVL.

This chain joins TRBV7-8 and TRBJ2-5, with D uncertain. This CDR3 comprises 15 residues. Germline lookup yields CDR1 SGHVS and CDR2 FQNEAQ. Trimming pared 0 bases from V and 4 bases from J, leaving 12 bases between. The CDR3 loop is CASSLARSPPETQYF. The CDR3, as DNA: TGTGCCAGCAGCTTAGCGCGTAGCCCGCCAGAGACCCAGTACTTC.

The genes are TRBV27 and TRBJ1-1; 8 bases match TRBD1. Germline CDR1 reads MNHEY; CDR2 reads SMNVEV (reference sequence). The J segment lost 0 bases and the V segment lost 5 bases, leaving 14 bases of the junction unmatched. CDR3 length: 18 amino acids. The CDR3 loop reads CASSALGTGRALNTEAFF. The CDR3 region has the DNA TGTGCCAGCAGTGCGCTTGGGACAGGCCGTGCCTTGAACACTGAAGCTTTCTTT.